One sample yielded the 8 T cell receptor beta chains listed below, sequenced in a study of regulatory T cells in long-lasting Graves disease. Arm-PCR of CDR3 regions and iRepertoire HTBI primers were the basis on which TCR beta libraries were built. Using its own MiXCR run on the multiplex PCR reads, TCRdb lists one record per CDR3 protein. Here the sample spans a few hundred thousand distinct CDR3 sequences, around a sixth being singletons. Time point described: newly diagnosed GD, antithyroid drugs for less than 3 months. PBMC RNA was the source of the TCR library. These data were also reused for a study on T cells in Graves' hyperthyroidism and ophthalmopathy.

The starting material was peripheral blood mononuclear cells (PBMCs), obtained at new diagnosis, from a patient treated with antithyroid drugs. The receptors derive from a woman aged 25 to 39 with Graves disease.

The sample holds a few counts of this clonotype. The rearrangement joins TRBV27 to TRBJ1-5, with a weak D call TRBD1 (5 bases). CDR3 size: 20 residues. Germline V gene lookup returns CDR1 MNHEY and CDR2 SMNVEV (reference sequence). The V and J ends lost 1 base and 5 bases respectively, with 27 bases between them. The CDR3 DNA reads TGTGCCAGCAGTTTATTCCCACCGGGGCAGGGTGGGAGAGGCGATCAGCCCCAGCATTTT. This translates into CASSLFPPGQGGRGDQPQHF.

This clonotype was observed many times. V and J are TRBV11-3 and TRBJ2-3; D unresolved. V was pared by 0 bases and J by 2 bases, with 6 bases between. The germline V gene has CDR1 SGHNT and CDR2 YENEEA. CDR3 length: 14 amino acids. In DNA, the CDR3 is TGTGCCAGCAGCTTAGAGGGAATCACAGATACGCAGTATTTT. This encodes CASSLEGITDTQYF.

The genes are TRBV4-1 and TRBJ1-4; the D gene is possibly TRBD1 (5 bases). The V end lost 0 bases, the J end lost 12 bases, and 8 bases lay between the germline ends. CDR3 length: 12 residues. The germline V gene encodes CDR1 MGHRA and CDR2 YSYEKL. Here the CDR3 reads CASSQDRVELFF. DNA of the CDR3: TGCGCCAGCAGCCAAGACAGGGTAGAACTGTTTTTT.

CDR3 protein: CASSQEGTANTGELFF. The CDR3 nucleotides read TGCGCCAGCAGCCAAGAAGGGACAGCGAACACCGGGGAGCTGTTTTTT. The rearrangement joins TRBV4-1 to TRBJ2-2; 7 bases match TRBD1. CDR3 size: 16 residues. The V segment lost 0 bases and the J segment 0 bases; nucleotides outside the gene matches: 1. Germline loops: CDR1 MGHRA, CDR2 YSYEKL.

The V and J genes are TRBV5-4 and TRBJ1-2; weak D call: TRBD1 (5 bases). CDR1 SGHNT and CDR2 YYREEE come from the germline V gene (reference sequence). The CDR3 loop spans 13 amino acids. V dropped 5 bases and J dropped 6 bases, with 14 bases sitting between them. DNA for the CDR3: TGTGCCAGCAGACGAGAGGGACGGGATGGCTACACCTTC. Translation gives CASRREGRDGYTF.

The table lists this clonotype with many counts. The chain recombines TRBV19 with TRBJ1-2, with TRBD1 identical over 7 bases. V lost 4 bases and J lost 5; bases outside the gene matches: 7. CDR3 length: 14 residues. Per the germline V gene, CDR1 is LNHDA and CDR2 is SQIVND (reference sequence). The chain's CDR3 is CASSNTGEAYGYTF. The CDR3 nucleotides are TGTGCCAGTAGTAACACAGGGGAGGCGTATGGCTACACCTTC.

This chain uses TRBV7-2 with TRBJ2-3; 11 bases map to TRBD2. CDR1 SGHTA and CDR2 FQGNSA come from the germline V gene. The trim removed 2 bases at V and 2 bases at J, leaving 6 bases unmatched. The CDR3 extends over 17 amino acids. The CDR3 protein is CASSLLYSGGVTDTQYF. For the CDR3, the DNA is TGTGCCAGCAGCTTACTTTATAGCGGGGGGGTCACAGATACGCAGTATTTT.

This clonotype was seen a single time. The chain has TRBV9 and TRBJ2-6, with D tentatively TRBD1 (5 bases). Per germline, CDR1 SGDLS and CDR2 YYNGEE. V lost 0 bases and J lost 2, with 9 bases in between. This CDR3 contains 16 residues. CDR3 sequence reads: CASSVGSGTGANVLTF. The CDR3 DNA follows: TGTGCCAGCAGCGTAGGGTCAGGGACTGGGGCCAACGTCCTGACTTTC.